Reported below is one TCR beta chain. Antigen unknown. The data stem from a study of graft-versus-host responses after intestinal transplantation. This CDR3 is built from 13 residues. CDR1 and CDR2 (germline): LNHDA, SQIVND (reference sequence). V shed 3 bases and J shed 2 bases, with 8 bases lying between them. Assay: immunoSEQ multiplex PCR; the TCRdb copy retains only in-frame clones and omits some. The sample has around 110,000 clones; more than 90% are singletons. Sequenced material: unstimulated CD4+ T cells sorted from spleen or lymph node cells, taken before transplant. The clonotype was recovered from a human donor who was the organ donor for an intestinal transplant. The chain employs TRBV19 and TRBJ2-7; D unresolved. The CDR3, as DNA: TGTGCCAGTAGTATTCGATCTCCCTACGAGCAGTACTTC. Its protein product is CASSIRSPYEQYF. The full variable domain, in which reference TRBV19 and TRBJ2-7 provide the parts outside the CDR3, is DGGITQSPKYLFRKEGQNVTLSCEQNLNHDAMYWYRQDPGQGLRLIYYSQIVNDFQKGDIAEGYSVSREKKESFPLTVTSAQKNPTAFYLCASSIRSPYEQYFGPGTRLTVT.